Presented here are 18 T cell receptor beta chains from one specimen sequenced in a study of T cell responses to AZD1222 COVID-19 vaccine. TCRdb's table, derived via immunoSEQ multiplex PCR, lists solely in-frame clones and lacks some. Found here are 100,000 to 150,000 clones, 91% of them singletons; the top ten hold roughly 3%. The source material was peripheral blood, sampled on day 0 of AZD1222 vaccination. The origin of the receptors is an adult in good health.

The CDR3 DNA reads as TGCGCCAGCAGCCAAGATACCATTGACTATGGCTACACCTTC. As protein: CASSQDTIDYGYTF. The V gene is TRBV4-1, the J gene TRBJ1-2; D unresolved. V lost 0 bases and J lost 3, with 8 bases in between. This CDR3 spans 14 amino acids. The V gene's germline CDR1 is MGHRA and CDR2 YSYEKL.

The V and J genes are TRBV5-1 and TRBJ2-7; 11 bases are a match to TRBD2. The CDR3 loop spans 14 amino acids. The germline V gene encodes CDR1 SGHRS and CDR2 YFSETQ. Germline trimming cut 3 bases from V and 5 bases from J; bases unmatched to any gene: 4. The CDR3 protein is CASSWTSGPHEQYF. CDR3 DNA: TGCGCCAGCAGCTGGACTAGCGGGCCCCACGAGCAGTACTTC.

V is TRBV9 and J is TRBJ1-1, with 8 bases that match TRBD1. V lost 4 bases to trimming and J lost 1 base; unmatched junction nucleotides: 6. The germline V gene encodes CDR1 SGDLS and CDR2 YYNGEE. CDR3 length equals 15 residues. In nucleotides, the CDR3 is TGTGCCAGCAGCCCGAGGACAGGGCCGAACACTGAAGCTTTCTTT. As protein: CASSPRTGPNTEAFF.

This sequence joins TRBV9 and TRBJ1-2; D gene uncertain. CDR1 and CDR2 from the germline V gene are SGDLS and YYNGEE. V lost 0 bases, J lost 8 bases, and 14 bases lay in between. This CDR3 has 14 residues. The CDR3 bases are TGTGCCAGCAGCGTAGAGTCCCCACACGGGGGCTACACCTTC. It is translated as CASSVESPHGGYTF.

The gene calls are TRBV29-1 and TRBJ2-1, with 10 bases identical to TRBD2. Germline V CDR1 and CDR2: SQVTM, ANQGSEA. This CDR3 region has 14 residues. With V trimmed by 6 bases and J by 4 bases, 6 bases remained unmatched. CDR3 in DNA: TGCAGCGTCCGCGGAGCGGGAGGGTACAATGAGCAGTTCTTC. It is translated as CSVRGAGGYNEQFF.

About this clone itself: Other DNA sequences in the sample encode the same CDR3. This sequence joins TRBV6-1 and TRBJ2-5; maybe TRBD1 (5 bases). In germline, CDR1 is MNHNS, CDR2 SASEGT. V was shortened by 1 base and J by 3 bases, with 9 bases between the two germline ends. The CDR3 runs 14 residues. The chain's CDR3 is CASSEGGREETQYF. The CDR3 DNA sequence: TGTGCCAGCAGTGAAGGGGGCAGGGAAGAGACCCAGTACTTC.

The chain has TRBV7-3 and TRBJ1-1; D is unresolved. The CDR3 extends over 13 amino acids. Germline lookup yields CDR1 SGHTA and CDR2 FQGTGA. Deletions cut 3 bases from V and 1 base from J, with 6 bases between. The CDR3 protein is CASSFGPNTEAFF. CDR3 in DNA: TGTGCCAGCAGCTTTGGCCCGAACACTGAAGCTTTCTTT.

V gene TRBV7-9 combines with J gene TRBJ1-6; the match to TRBD1 covers 7 bases. This CDR3 spans 16 amino acids. CDR1 and CDR2 from the germline V gene are SEHNR and FQNEAQ (reference sequence). The V gene end was trimmed by 1 base and the J gene end by 7 bases; junction bases not matched to a gene: 7. DNA of the CDR3: TGTGCCAGCAGCTTAGGCGGCGGACAGGCAAATTCACCCCTCCACTTT. Its translation is CASSLGGGQANSPLHF.

CDR3 loop: CASRDRGWETQYF. DNA for the CDR3: TGTGCCAGCAGGGACAGGGGGTGGGAGACCCAGTACTTC. J is TRBJ2-5 and V is TRBV2; 10 bases are a match to TRBD1. With V trimmed by 6 bases and J by 5 bases, 3 bases remained unmatched. Germline CDR1 SNHLY, CDR2 FYNNEI. The CDR3 loop spans 13 amino acids. Complete variable domain (other parts from reference TRBV2 and TRBJ2-5): EPEVTQTPSHQVTQMGQEVILRCVPISNHLYFYWYRQILGQKVEFLVSFYNNEISEKSEIFDDQFSVERPDGSNFTLKIRSTKLEDSAMYFCASRDRGWETQYFGPGTRLLVL.

This chain uses TRBV30 with TRBJ1-4; D is possibly TRBD1 (5 bases). V gave up 0 bases and J gave up 4 bases, with 12 bases separating them. Germline V gene data show CDR1 as GTSNPN and CDR2 as SVGIG (reference sequence). This CDR3 has 15 residues. This CDR3 is CAWSVGRGVNEKLFF. In DNA form, the CDR3 reads TGTGCCTGGAGTGTCGGCAGAGGGGTTAATGAAAAACTGTTTTTT.

The V gene is TRBV4-1, the J gene TRBJ1-4; D is undetermined. The CDR3 spans 16 residues. The germline V and J ends were trimmed by 1 base and 0 bases, with 9 bases remaining between them. Germline V gene sequence: CDR1 MGHRA, CDR2 YSYEKL. The CDR3 sequence is CASSQAPAATNEKLFF. The CDR3, as DNA: TGCGCCAGCAGCCAAGCCCCGGCTGCAACTAATGAAAAACTGTTTTTT.

In this sample, this clone turned up a few times. The chain links TRBV19 to TRBJ1-2; the D gene is possibly TRBD1 (6 bases). The V gene lost 10 bases and the J gene lost 4 bases, with 16 bases spanning the gap. CDR1 and CDR2 (germline): LNHDA, SQIVND (reference sequence). This CDR3 comprises 13 residues. CDR3 protein: CATTRGGLYGYTF. Written as DNA, the CDR3 is TGTGCCACAACACGGGGGGGCCTCTATGGCTACACCTTC.

The rearrangement links TRBV6-5 to TRBJ2-7, with D perhaps matching TRBD1 or TRBD2 (5 bases each). V was trimmed by 10 bases and J by 7 bases, leaving 20 bases between them. This CDR3 contains 13 residues. Per the germline V gene, CDR1 is MNHEY and CDR2 is SVGAGI. CDR3 region: CATNRDRSREQYF. In DNA, the CDR3 is TGTGCCACCAACCGGGACCGGTCTAGGGAGCAGTACTTC.

The genes are TRBV9 and TRBJ2-5; D not certain. This CDR3 is built from 14 residues. Germline V gene sequence: CDR1 SGDLS, CDR2 YYNGEE. The V gene lost 0 bases and the J gene lost 4 bases, with 10 bases spanning the gap. The CDR3 nucleotides are TGTGCCAGCAGCGTAGACGTTGGGCTAGAGACCCAGTACTTC. Amino acid sequence: CASSVDVGLETQYF.

J is TRBJ2-1 and V is TRBV29-1; 10 nucleotides match TRBD2. The CDR3 length is 13 residues. Germline V gene sequence: CDR1 SQVTM, CDR2 ANQGSEA. V trimming: 4 bases; J trimming: 4 bases; junction bases outside the gene matches: 1. CDR3 nucleotides: TGCAGCGTTGGACTAGCGGGTTACAATGAGCAGTTCTTC. It is translated as CSVGLAGYNEQFF.

The rearrangement links TRBV5-1 to TRBJ2-3; D is unresolved. In germline, CDR1 is SGHRS, CDR2 YFSETQ. The CDR3 has 10 residues. V dropped 7 bases and J dropped 7 bases, with 7 bases sitting between them. The CDR3 DNA sequence: TGCGCCAGCCGCGGAAATACGCAGTATTTT. Its protein product is CASRGNTQYF.

The CDR3 spells CASSDSPGSYNEQFF. CDR3 nucleotides: TGTGCCAGCAGTGACTCGCCTGGGTCTTACAATGAGCAGTTCTTC. V usage is TRBV6-4 and J usage is TRBJ2-1; D gene ambiguous. CDR1 and CDR2 from the germline V gene are MRHNA and SNTAGT. V shed 0 bases and J shed 4 bases, with 10 bases lying between them. There are 15 residues in the CDR3.

The chain uses TRBV5-1 and TRBJ2-4; 8 positions agree with TRBD1. Germline V CDR1 and CDR2: SGHRS, YFSETQ. The CDR3 spans 14 residues. V dropped 1 base and J dropped 10; count of bases not matched to a gene: 7. CDR3 DNA sequence: TGCGCCAGCAGCTTGTGGGGGACAGGAGATATTCAGTACTTC. It specifies CASSLWGTGDIQYF.